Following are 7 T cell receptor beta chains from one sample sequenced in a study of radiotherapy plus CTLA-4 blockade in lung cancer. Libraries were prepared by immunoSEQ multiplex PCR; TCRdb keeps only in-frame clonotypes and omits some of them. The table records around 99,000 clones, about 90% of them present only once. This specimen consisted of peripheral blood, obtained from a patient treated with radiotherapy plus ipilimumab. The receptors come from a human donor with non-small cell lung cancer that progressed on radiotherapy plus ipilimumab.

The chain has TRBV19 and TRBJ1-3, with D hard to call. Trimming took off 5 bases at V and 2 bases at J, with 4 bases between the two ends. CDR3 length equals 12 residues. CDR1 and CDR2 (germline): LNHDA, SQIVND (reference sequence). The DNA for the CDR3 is TGTGCCAGTAGTTGGGCTGGAAACACCATATATTTT. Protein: CASSWAGNTIYF.

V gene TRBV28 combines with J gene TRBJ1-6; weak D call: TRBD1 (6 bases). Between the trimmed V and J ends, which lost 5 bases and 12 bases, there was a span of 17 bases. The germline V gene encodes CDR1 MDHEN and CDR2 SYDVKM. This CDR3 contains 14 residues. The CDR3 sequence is CASSHGQPEKPLHF. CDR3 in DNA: TGTGCCAGCAGTCACGGACAGCCCGAAAAACCCCTCCACTTT.

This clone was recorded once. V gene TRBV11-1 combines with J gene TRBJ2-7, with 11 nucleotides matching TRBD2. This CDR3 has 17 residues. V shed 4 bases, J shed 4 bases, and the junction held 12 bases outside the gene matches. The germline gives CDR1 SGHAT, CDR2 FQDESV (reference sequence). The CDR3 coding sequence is TGTGCCAGCAGCTCACCTACGGGGCTAGCGGGAGGTTACGAGCAGTACTTC. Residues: CASSSPTGLAGGYEQYF.

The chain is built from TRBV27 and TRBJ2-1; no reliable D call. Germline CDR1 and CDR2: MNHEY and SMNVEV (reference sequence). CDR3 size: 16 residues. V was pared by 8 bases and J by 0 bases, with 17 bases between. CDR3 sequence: CASLGLRLGSYNEQFF. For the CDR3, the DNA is TGTGCCAGCCTAGGGCTTCGTCTAGGCTCCTACAATGAGCAGTTCTTC.

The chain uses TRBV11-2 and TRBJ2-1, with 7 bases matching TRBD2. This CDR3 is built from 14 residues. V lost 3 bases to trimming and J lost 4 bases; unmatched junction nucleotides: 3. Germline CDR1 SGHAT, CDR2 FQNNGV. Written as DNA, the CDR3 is TGTGCCAGCAGCTTCGGCGGGGGATACAATGAGCAGTTCTTC. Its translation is CASSFGGGYNEQFF.

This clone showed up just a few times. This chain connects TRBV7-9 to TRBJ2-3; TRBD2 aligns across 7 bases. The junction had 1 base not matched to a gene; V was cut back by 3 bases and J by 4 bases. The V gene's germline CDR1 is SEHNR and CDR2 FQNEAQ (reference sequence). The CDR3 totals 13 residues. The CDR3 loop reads CASSFTSADTQYF. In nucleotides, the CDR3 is TGTGCCAGCAGCTTTACTAGCGCAGATACGCAGTATTTT.

In DNA form, the CDR3 reads TGTGCCAGCAGCTTGAGGCAGTACAAGAGGACCCAGTACTTC. Translation gives CASSLRQYKRTQYF. The genes are TRBV5-6 and TRBJ2-5; D unclear. The CDR3 covers 14 residues. CDR1 is SGHDT, CDR2 YYEEEE, per germline. Trimming cost V 1 base and J 7 bases, with 14 bases left between them.